These T cell receptor beta chains were read from a single sample in a study of blood T cell repertoires in COVID-19. The data were produced by immunoSEQ multiplex PCR, yet TCRdb's version contains in-frame clones alone and is incomplete. The sample has 150,000 to 200,000 clones; roughly 88% are singletons. The sequenced sample was peripheral blood. The receptors come from a human donor with active or convalescent COVID-19. The donor label of this sample is uncertain. The CDR3 runs from the conserved cysteine through the conserved F or W. A D gene is named only where the DNA matches it firmly. The size entry is marked missing in some rows and otherwise reads once, few, many or a size class.

j_call clone_size v_call cdr3_length d_call cdr3_aa cdr3_nt
TRBJ2-1 - TRBV7-6 13 - CASSRREYNEQFF TGTGCCAGCAGCCGACGGGAATACAATGAGCAGTTCTTC
TRBJ2-1 - TRBV6-2/TRBV6-3 15 TRBD2 CASSSGLAGANEQFF TGTGCCAGCAGTTCAGGACTAGCGGGGGCCAATGAGCAGTTCTTC
TRBJ2-6 few TRBV18 16 - CASSELGGSGANVLTF TGTGCCAGCTCCGAATTGGGGGGCTCTGGGGCCAACGTCCTGACTTTC
TRBJ1-4 few TRBV4-1 14 - CASSLVLTNEKLFF TGCGCCAGCAGCCTCGTCCTGACTAATGAAAAACTGTTTTTT
TRBJ2-5 - TRBV2 15 TRBD1 CASSGQGVISETQYF TGTGCCAGCAGTGGACAGGGAGTTATTTCAGAGACCCAGTACTTC
TRBJ2-5 - TRBV5-1 16 TRBD2 CASSSTSGRARETQYF TGCGCCAGCAGCTCGACTAGCGGGAGGGCCCGGGAGACCCAGTACTTC
TRBJ2-1 - TRBV24-1 16 - CATSDQRRRVNNEQFF TGTGCCACCAGTGACCAGAGAAGACGGGTGAACAATGAGCAGTTCTTC
TRBJ2-3 once TRBV7-3 18 TRBD2 CASSLTIAGGNLADTQYF TGTGCCAGCAGCCTTACCATAGCGGGGGGGAATTTGGCAGATACGCAGTATTTT
TRBJ2-3 - TRBV9 15 TRBD2 CASASGGGFTDTQYF TGTGCCAGCGCGTCGGGCGGGGGGTTCACAGATACGCAGTATTTT
TRBJ1-4 once TRBV9 15 - CASSVAGGLNEKLFF TGTGCCAGCAGCGTCGCGGGGGGGTTGAATGAAAAACTGTTTTTT
TRBJ2-3 - TRBV5-6 12 TRBD1 CASSIGGLTQYF TGTGCCAGCTCGATAGGGGGCCTTACGCAGTATTTT
TRBJ2-1 - TRBV9 14 - CASSSPEGGQEQFF TGTGCCAGCAGCTCGCCGGAGGGCGGACAAGAGCAGTTCTTC
TRBJ2-7 - TRBV9 15 - CASSVGRTQGDEQYF TGTGCCAGCAGCGTAGGTAGGACACAGGGCGACGAGCAGTACTTC
TRBJ2-7 - TRBV5-1 16 TRBD2 CASSLDLGLAGYEQYF TGCGCCAGCAGCTTGGACTTGGGACTAGCGGGGTACGAGCAGTACTTC
TRBJ2-7 - TRBV28 14 TRBD1 CASSWDRGTYEQYF TGTGCCAGCAGTTGGGACAGGGGAACCTACGAGCAGTACTTC
TRBJ1-5 once TRBV3-1/TRBV3-2 16 - CASSQGKGNSNQPQHF TGTGCCAGCAGCCAAGGAAAGGGGAATAGCAATCAGCCCCAGCATTTT
TRBJ2-3 once TRBV20-1 11 - CSARTPAGQYF TGCAGTGCCCGGACACCCGCCGGGCAGTATTTT
TRBJ2-4 - TRBV18 15 - CASSPPPGAKNIQYF TGTGCCAGCTCACCACCGCCGGGAGCCAAAAACATTCAGTACTTC
TRBJ2-3 - TRBV14 13 TRBD1 CASSQAGTGKSYF TGTGCCAGCAGCCAAGCAGGGACAGGGAAGTCGTATTTT
TRBJ2-4 - TRBV5-1 16 - CASSSGESLAKNIQYF TGCGCCAGCAGCTCCGGGGAGAGCCTAGCCAAAAACATTCAGTACTTC
TRBJ2-7 - TRBV4-1 17 TRBD1 CASSQGVSRQGWSEQYF TGCGCCAGCAGCCAAGGGGTCTCGCGACAGGGATGGAGCGAGCAGTACTTC
TRBJ1-5 - TRBV3-1/TRBV3-2 16 - CASSQAGVGGNQPQHF TGTGCCAGCAGCCAGGCCGGGGTTGGAGGCAATCAGCCCCAGCATTTT
TRBJ2-7 - TRBV27 16 TRBD2 CASGRRVSGRAGEQYF TGTGCCAGCGGGAGGAGGGTGAGCGGGAGGGCTGGCGAGCAGTACTTC
TRBJ1-6 - TRBV19 13 TRBD1 CASGQGAASPLHF TGTGCCAGTGGACAGGGGGCTGCTTCACCCCTCCACTTT
TRBJ2-2 many TRBV14 16 TRBD1 CASSQDPGTATGELFF TGTGCCAGCAGCCAAGATCCCGGGACAGCCACCGGGGAGCTGTTTTTT
TRBJ1-5 - TRBV4-1 15 - CASSLARASNQPQHF TGCGCCAGCAGCCTCGCCAGGGCTAGCAATCAGCCCCAGCATTTT
TRBJ1-1 - TRBV24-1 16 TRBD1 CATSDSGQGANTEAFF TGTGCCACCAGTGATTCGGGACAGGGGGCGAACACTGAAGCTTTCTTT
TRBJ2-3 - TRBV7-3 15 TRBD1 CASSTGQPSTDTQYF TGTGCCAGCAGCACGGGACAGCCAAGCACAGATACGCAGTATTTT
TRBJ1-1 - TRBV29-1 13 - CSVRQFMNTEAFF TGCAGCGTTCGCCAGTTTATGAACACTGAAGCTTTCTTT
TRBJ2-5 - TRBV6-5 14 TRBD2 CASSLAGHQETQYF TGTGCCAGCAGCCTAGCGGGACACCAAGAGACCCAGTACTTC
TRBJ2-2 - TRBV5-3 15 TRBD1 CARSKRTGNTGELFF TGTGCCAGAAGCAAAAGGACAGGGAACACCGGGGAGCTGTTTTTT
TRBJ2-3 - TRBV24-1 16 TRBD2 CATSDSSGRAGDTQYF TGTGCCACCAGTGATTCTAGCGGGAGGGCCGGAGATACGCAGTATTTT
TRBJ1-3 - TRBV6-5 15 - CASRDGGGGGNTIYF TGTGCCAGCAGGGACGGGGGGGGCGGTGGAAACACCATATATTTT
TRBJ2-5 - TRBV5-1 14 TRBD2 CASSRWEGRETQYF TGCGCCAGCAGCAGGTGGGAGGGCAGAGAGACCCAGTACTTC
TRBJ2-5 once TRBV11-2 13 - CASSLDTQETQYF TGTGCCAGCAGCTTGGACACCCAAGAGACCCAGTACTTC
TRBJ2-3 - TRBV6-5 16 - CASSYGVQGGTDTQYF TGTGCCAGCAGTTACGGGGTACAGGGCGGCACAGATACGCAGTATTTT
TRBJ2-5 - TRBV5-1 13 - CASSFGGLETQYF TGCGCCAGCAGCTTTGGGGGCCTGGAGACCCAGTACTTC
TRBJ2-7 - TRBV5-4 16 TRBD1 CASSPGQGKNFYEQYF TGTGCCAGCAGCCCCGGACAGGGTAAAAATTTCTACGAGCAGTACTTC
TRBJ2-2 - TRBV5-1 16 - CATKRTGSLNTGELFF TGCGCGACAAAGCGAACAGGGAGCTTGAACACCGGGGAGCTGTTTTTT
TRBJ2-7 - TRBV19 14 TRBD2 CASSMTSGSYEQYF TGTGCCAGTAGTATGACTAGCGGGAGCTACGAGCAGTACTTC
TRBJ1-1 few TRBV24-1 13 - CATRKGEDTEAFF TGTGCCACCAGAAAAGGAGAGGACACTGAAGCTTTCTTT
TRBJ2-7 - TRBV11-2 15 - CASSLTGTLSYEQYF TGTGCCAGCAGCTTAACAGGGACCCTCTCCTACGAGCAGTACTTC
TRBJ1-6 few TRBV4-1 16 - CASTRLGFRNNSPLHF TGCGCCAGCACTAGGTTGGGTTTTAGAAATAATTCACCCCTCCACTTT
TRBJ2-2 - TRBV2 16 - CASSAGGQLNTGELFF TGTGCCAGCAGTGCAGGGGGGCAGCTGAACACCGGGGAGCTGTTTTTT
TRBJ2-5 - TRBV6-2/TRBV6-3 14 - CASSKTLYQETQYF TGTGCCAGCAGCAAGACACTGTACCAAGAGACCCAGTACTTC
TRBJ2-7 - TRBV11-2 15 TRBD1 CASSARQGWSLEQYF TGTGCCAGCAGCGCCAGACAGGGTTGGTCCCTCGAGCAGTACTTC